One T cell receptor (beta chain) is described in this entry. Data came from immunoSEQ multiplex PCR; TCRdb stores just in-frame clones and leaves some out. The data hold around 99,000 clones, with roughly 82% observed a single time. This record comes from a study of radiation and T cells in renal cell carcinoma. Time point described: blood 4 weeks post-SBRT, at nephrectomy. The sample's treatment: 15 Gy SBRT to primary tumor, nephrectomy 4 weeks later. Nephrectomy followed 15 Gy stereotactic body radiation by 4 weeks. Germline V gene lookup returns CDR1 SGHRS and CDR2 YFSETQ. CDR3 length: 15 amino acids. V trimming: 4 bases; J trimming: 6 bases; junction bases outside the gene matches: 9.

This specimen consisted of blood, obtained from a patient whose treatment included radiotherapy and nephrectomy. This receptor was taken from a man aged 60-69 years with renal cell carcinoma. The chain links TRBV5-1 to TRBJ1-4, with 7 bases aligning to TRBD1. The CDR3, as DNA: TGCGCCAGCAGCGTGAGACAGGGTAGGCATGAAAAACTGTTTTTT. Protein: CASSVRQGRHEKLFF.